This passage covers 20 T cell receptor beta chains from one sample sequenced in a study of T-cell reconstitution after alpha-beta-depleted transplantation in children. Unique molecular identifiers were used in preparing the TCRbeta library. One entry per CDR3 protein results from TCRdb running MiXCR on the PCR reads. The table lists about 400,000 distinct CDR3 sequences, roughly 20% of them singletons. The specimen was PBMCs from the stem cell graft donor, collected from the stem cell graft. These receptors were obtained from a human donor who donated a stem cell graft to a child with acute myeloid leukemia.

This clonotype occurred many times. V usage is TRBV5-6 and J usage is TRBJ2-1; TRBD1 agrees at 8 bases. Germline lookup yields CDR1 SGHDT and CDR2 YYEEEE. The CDR3 runs 15 residues. V lost 0 bases and J lost 3; bases outside the gene matches: 2. CDR3 nucleotides: TGTGCCAGCAGCTTGGCAGGGGGCAACTACAATGAGCAGTTCTTC. Its protein is CASSLAGGNYNEQFF.

This clonotype occurred many times. This rearrangement joins TRBV27 to TRBJ2-7; 8 bases align to TRBD1. CDR3 length equals 12 residues. Unmatched junction bases numbered 2, after V lost 5 bases and J lost 5 bases. The germline V gene encodes CDR1 MNHEY and CDR2 SMNVEV (reference sequence). The CDR3 nucleotides are TGTGCCAGCAGTGACAGGGGCCACGAGCAGTACTTC. This gives the protein CASSDRGHEQYF.

This clonotype has just one count. The V and J genes are TRBV12-3 or TRBV12-4 and TRBJ1-1; TRBD1 might be the D (5 bases). There are 12 residues in the CDR3. The V gene lost 5 bases and the J gene lost 6 bases, with 10 bases spanning the gap. CDR3 coding DNA: TGTGCCAGCAGTCCGGGGGTCCCTGAAGCTTTCTTT. As protein: CASSPGVPEAFF.

The CDR3 nucleotides are TGCAGCGTTACCGGTGGGCGGAGCTCCTACAATGAGCAGTTCTTC. It specifies CSVTGGRSSYNEQFF. This chain uses TRBV29-1 with TRBJ2-1; D gene unclear. The CDR3 length is 15 residues. Germline V gene lookup returns CDR1 SQVTM and CDR2 ANQGSEA. Trimming stripped 5 bases from V and 0 bases from J, with 14 bases between.

This clonotype was seen just once. The chain combines TRBV2 with TRBJ2-7; D gene ambiguous. Trimming stripped 6 bases from V and 2 bases from J, with 8 bases between. There are 12 residues in the CDR3. Germline CDR1 is SNHLY and CDR2 is FYNNEI. CDR3: CASRPDTYEQYF. The CDR3 DNA is TGTGCCAGCAGACCCGACACCTACGAGCAGTACTTC.

This clonotype was found a few times. The V call is TRBV12-3 or TRBV12-4, the J call TRBJ1-1; no firm D call. The CDR3 is made up of 10 amino acids. V lost 5 bases, J lost 4 bases, and 2 bases lay in between. CDR3: CASSRTEAFF. CDR3 sequence (DNA): TGTGCCAGCAGTCGCACTGAAGCTTTCTTT.

This clonotype was seen only a few times. The rearrangement uses TRBV9 and TRBJ2-1; TRBD1 might be the D (6 bases). Deletions cut 0 bases from V and 4 bases from J, with 23 bases between. Germline V CDR1 and CDR2: SGDLS, YYNGEE. CDR3 length: 19 residues. The CDR3 here is CASSVVIGGLGQKYNEQFF. The CDR3 nucleotides are TGTGCCAGCAGCGTAGTGATTGGGGGTTTAGGACAGAAATACAATGAGCAGTTCTTC.

This clonotype turned up a few times. J is TRBJ2-3 and V is TRBV4-3; 7 bases fit TRBD1. V trimming: 3 bases; J trimming: 3 bases; junction bases outside the gene matches: 9. CDR3 length: 16 residues. Germline V gene lookup returns CDR1 LGHNA and CDR2 YSLEER. The CDR3 here is CASSHKPGQRTDTQYF. The CDR3 DNA follows: TGCGCCAGCAGCCACAAACCGGGACAGAGGACAGATACGCAGTATTTT.

The J gene is TRBJ2-7, the V gene TRBV5-6, with D perhaps TRBD1 (5 bases). Trimming took off 3 bases at V and 2 bases at J, with 12 bases between the two ends. Looked up from germline, CDR1 is SGHDT and CDR2 is YYEEEE. This CDR3 has 14 residues. The CDR3: CASSSYDRAYEQYF. The CDR3 nucleotides are TGTGCCAGCAGCTCATATGACAGAGCCTACGAGCAGTACTTC.

This clonotype appeared many times. This chain uses TRBV29-1 with TRBJ2-1; 10 bases agree with TRBD2. This CDR3 is 13 amino acids long. CDR1 SQVTM and CDR2 ANQGSEA come from the germline V gene. With V trimmed by 5 bases and J by 10 bases, 8 bases remained unmatched. In DNA, the CDR3 is TGCAGCGTTTACTTAGCGGGAGGCCACGAGCAGTTCTTC. It is translated as CSVYLAGGHEQFF.

This clonotype came up a few times. The chain links TRBV12-3 or TRBV12-4 to TRBJ2-1; D is unresolved. V lost 3 bases and J 0 bases, leaving 6 bases between the germline ends. CDR3 length: 14 amino acids. CDR3 sequence (DNA): TGTGCCAGCAGTTTGATGAGCTCCTACAATGAGCAGTTCTTC. Amino acids: CASSLMSSYNEQFF.

CDR3 amino acids: CASSLNPSGRFYEQYF. CDR3 nucleotide sequence: TGCGCCAGCAGCTTGAATCCTAGCGGGAGGTTTTACGAGCAGTACTTC. The chain recombines TRBV5-1 with TRBJ2-7, with TRBD2 matching 11 bases. This CDR3 is 16 amino acids long. Per germline, CDR1 SGHRS and CDR2 YFSETQ. V was clipped by 1 base and J by 4 bases; unmatched bases: 7.

This clonotype was seen ten or more times. V and J are TRBV12-3 or TRBV12-4 and TRBJ2-1, with 10 bases that match TRBD2. With 1 base clipped from V and 10 bases from J, the junction kept 7 bases outside the gene matches. CDR3 length: 15 amino acids. CDR3 DNA: TGTGCCAGCAGTTTAGGGCTAGCGGGAGCATCGGAGCAGTTCTTC. Protein sequence: CASSLGLAGASEQFF.

Ten or more counts support this clonotype. This chain links TRBV5-1 with TRBJ2-5, with TRBD1 matching over 8 bases. Germline CDR1 is SGHRS and CDR2 is YFSETQ. Trimming removed 2 bases from V and 4 bases from J; junction bases left unmatched: 4. The CDR3 is made up of 14 amino acids. The DNA of the CDR3 is TGCGCCAGCAGCTTAGCCGGACAGGGAGAGACCCAGTACTTC. It codes for CASSLAGQGETQYF.

The chain joins TRBV12-3 or TRBV12-4 to TRBJ2-2; D is unclear. V shed 3 bases and J shed 0 bases, with 11 bases lying between them. This CDR3 has 16 residues. CDR3 DNA: TGTGCCAGCAGTTTGGCCGTACCTACGAACACCGGGGAGCTGTTTTTT. This codes for CASSLAVPTNTGELFF.

The CDR3 sequence is CSVAGTGGGNTQYF. CDR3 DNA sequence: TGCAGCGTTGCTGGGACAGGGGGCGGGAATACGCAGTATTTT. The chain employs TRBV29-1 and TRBJ2-3; 12 nucleotides line up with TRBD1. V trimming: 4 bases; J trimming: 7 bases; junction bases outside the gene matches: 6. The CDR3 sequence is 14 residues long. CDR1 and CDR2 (germline): SQVTM, ANQGSEA.

This CDR3 is CASRRGLAEPYEQYF. CDR3 DNA sequence: TGCGCCAGCAGGCGGGGACTAGCGGAGCCCTACGAGCAGTACTTC. The rearrangement links TRBV4-1 to TRBJ2-7, with 11 bases fitting TRBD2. The CDR3 covers 15 residues. Germline loops: CDR1 MGHRA, CDR2 YSYEKL. With V trimmed by 6 bases and J by 2 bases, 6 bases remained unmatched.

The CDR3 nucleotides read TGTGCCACCGGGCGGGATCTCGAGCAGTACTTC. It specifies CATGRDLEQYF. The chain combines TRBV19 with TRBJ2-7, with D perhaps matching TRBD2 (6 bases). Germline V gene lookup returns CDR1 LNHDA and CDR2 SQIVND (reference sequence). The CDR3 totals 11 residues. V shed 10 bases and J shed 6 bases, with 13 bases lying between them. Full variable domain (remainder filled in from reference TRBV19 and TRBJ2-7): DGGITQSPKYLFRKEGQNVTLSCEQNLNHDAMYWYRQDPGQGLRLIYYSQIVNDFQKGDIAEGYSVSREKKESFPLTVTSAQKNPTAFYLCATGRDLEQYFGPGTRLTVT.

The rearrangement joins TRBV25-1 to TRBJ2-3; 11 nucleotides match TRBD2. V lost 3 bases to trimming and J lost 5 bases; unmatched junction nucleotides: 4. CDR1 is MGHDK and CDR2 is SYGVNS in the germline V gene. This CDR3 is built from 15 residues. The CDR3 DNA follows: TGTGCCAGCAGTGACAGCCTAGCGGGAGGAGATACGCAGTATTTT. Translation gives CASSDSLAGGDTQYF.

This clonotype has more than one count but fewer than ten. The rearrangement joins TRBV15 to TRBJ2-2; TRBD1 aligns across 8 bases. Trimming took 0 bases from V and 3 from J; bases not matched to a gene: 3. This CDR3 has 16 residues. Germline CDR1 LNHNV, CDR2 YYDKDF (reference sequence). In DNA form, the CDR3 reads TGTGCCACCAGCAGAGATAGGACAGGGTACACCGGGGAGCTGTTTTTT. Translated: CATSRDRTGYTGELFF. Full variable domain (rest looked up from reference TRBV15 and TRBJ2-2): DAMVIQNPRYQVTQFGKPVTLSCSQTLNHNVMYWYQQKSSQAPKLLFHYYDKDFNNEADTPDNFQSRRPNTSFCFLDIRSPGLGDTAMYLCATSRDRTGYTGELFFGEGSRLTVL.